Below are 25 T cell receptor beta chains sequenced from a single sample in a study of T-cell memory formation after mild COVID-19. TCRdb reanalysed the 5' RACE reads using MiXCR and keeps one entry per CDR3 protein. The table includes a few hundred thousand distinct CDR3 sequences, roughly 17% detected once. The source material was PBMCs or a T cell subset sorted from them (not recorded which). Every receptor here comes from a man younger than 35 who had mild COVID-19 (a few samples of this study predate the infection). Cell type and time point are not known.

The V call is TRBV6-4, the J call TRBJ1-1; D remains unclear. The CDR3 extends over 13 amino acids. Trimming pared 2 bases from V and 1 base from J, leaving 5 bases between. CDR1 and CDR2 from the germline V gene are MRHNA and SNTAGT. Written as DNA, the CDR3 is TGTGCCAGCAGTGACCAGCCGAACACTGAAGCTTTCTTT. Its translation is CASSDQPNTEAFF.

There are a few counts of this clonotype. The rearrangement links TRBV10-3 to TRBJ1-1; D might be TRBD1 (6 bases). There are 17 residues in the CDR3. Trimming stripped 0 bases from V and 0 bases from J, with 14 bases between. CDR1 and CDR2 from the germline V gene are ENHRY and SYGVKD. The CDR3 coding sequence is TGTGCCATCAGTGAGTCTAGGGGGATCCGAATGAACACTGAAGCTTTCTTT. This gives the protein CAISESRGIRMNTEAFF.

This clonotype was counted between two and nine times. V and J are TRBV4-1 and TRBJ2-4; 10 bases fit TRBD2. CDR1 is MGHRA, CDR2 YSYEKL, per germline. V shed 0 bases and J 10 bases; nucleotides not matched to a gene: 12. The CDR3 extends over 17 amino acids. The CDR3 coding sequence is TGCGCCAGCAGCCAAGATCCCCAAAGCGGGGGGGTCCATATTCAGTACTTC. Its protein is CASSQDPQSGGVHIQYF.

This clonotype was observed many times. The chain is built from TRBV7-9 and TRBJ2-5, with D perhaps being TRBD1 or TRBD2 (6 bases each). There are 15 residues in the CDR3. CDR1 is SEHNR, CDR2 FQNEAQ, per germline (reference sequence). The V end lost 5 bases, the J end lost 2 bases, and 15 bases lay between the germline ends. The CDR3 bases are TGTGCCAGCAGCCCGATGGGGGGCTATCAAGAGACCCAGTACTTC. This gives the protein CASSPMGGYQETQYF.

This clonotype was seen a few times. This CDR3 reads CASTPYGTSSYNEQFF. The CDR3 DNA reads TGTGCCAGCACCCCATACGGGACTAGCTCCTACAATGAGCAGTTCTTC. The chain is built from TRBV7-9 and TRBJ2-1; 8 bases align to TRBD2. The germline V gene has CDR1 SEHNR and CDR2 FQNEAQ (reference sequence). The CDR3 has 16 amino acids. The V segment lost 7 bases and the J segment 0 bases; nucleotides outside the gene matches: 8.

The V call is TRBV4-3, the J call TRBJ1-2, with TRBD1 identical over 11 bases. There are 16 residues in the CDR3. In germline, CDR1 is LGHNA, CDR2 YSLEER. Germline trimming cut 3 bases from V and 6 bases from J; bases unmatched to any gene: 9. CDR3 coding DNA: TGCGCCAGCAGCCATACCGGGACAGGGGGGATAGATGGCTACACCTTC. Protein sequence: CASSHTGTGGIDGYTF.

The table lists this clonotype with a few counts. V gene TRBV6-1 combines with J gene TRBJ1-5; D uncertain. CDR1 MNHNS and CDR2 SASEGT come from the germline V gene. The CDR3 has 13 amino acids. Trimming took 1 base from V and 7 from J, leaving 8 bases between them. The CDR3 DNA is TGTGCCAGCAGTGAAGGAGGGCGCCAGCCCCAGCATTTT. It is translated as CASSEGGRQPQHF.

The rearrangement uses TRBV7-3 and TRBJ2-1; D unresolved. Germline CDR1 SGHTA, CDR2 FQGTGA. Trimming took 2 bases from V and 1 from J, leaving 12 bases between them. The CDR3 is 16 amino acids. CDR3 in amino acids: CASSLLPDPSYNEQFF. The CDR3 DNA is TGTGCCAGCAGCTTATTACCGGATCCTTCCTACAATGAGCAGTTCTTC. The full variable domain, its missing parts supplied by reference TRBV7-3 and TRBJ2-1, is GAGVSQTPSNKVTEKGKYVELRCDPISGHTALYWYRQSLGQGPEFLIYFQGTGAADDSGLPNDRFFAVRPEGSVSTLKIQRTERGDSAVYLCASSLLPDPSYNEQFFGPGTRLTVL.

This clonotype was counted between two and nine times. V usage is TRBV20-1 and J usage is TRBJ2-5, with D tentatively TRBD2 (5 bases). Germline loops: CDR1 DFQATT, CDR2 SNEGSKA (reference sequence). The germline V and J ends were trimmed by 5 bases and 5 bases, with 18 bases remaining between them. This CDR3 has 14 amino acids. CDR3 nucleotide sequence: TGCAGTGCTGGACTGTCCCGCCTGGGGGAGACCCAGTACTTC. Protein: CSAGLSRLGETQYF.

This clonotype was observed at least ten times. The chain uses TRBV5-1 and TRBJ2-2; D not resolved. CDR3 length: 13 residues. Germline CDR1 and CDR2: SGHRS and YFSETQ. V lost 2 bases and J 5 bases, leaving 7 bases between the germline ends. Here the CDR3 DNA reads TGCGCCAGCAGCTTAACAGAAACCGGGGAGCTGTTTTTT. Its protein product is CASSLTETGELFF.

This clonotype was recorded many times. The chain uses TRBV5-6 and TRBJ2-7; D is possibly TRBD1 (5 bases). Trimming left V 4 bases short and J 3 bases short, with 17 bases between. The CDR3 is 15 amino acids. Germline V gene lookup returns CDR1 SGHDT and CDR2 YYEEEE. Here the CDR3 reads CASSRNRNPVYEQYF. In DNA, the CDR3 is TGTGCCAGCAGCCGGAACAGGAACCCTGTCTACGAGCAGTACTTC.

This clonotype was counted only a few times. CDR3 bases: TGTGCCAGCAGCGTAGTGGACGGGGAGGACGAGCAGTACTTC. Protein product: CASSVVDGEDEQYF. This chain uses TRBV9 with TRBJ2-7; maybe TRBD2 (6 bases). CDR3 size: 14 residues. Germline CDR1 and CDR2: SGDLS and YYNGEE. With 0 bases removed from V and 5 bases from J, the gap between germline ends came to 12 bases. Drawing the rest from reference TRBV9 and TRBJ2-7, the complete variable domain is DSGVTQTPKHLITATGQRVTLRCSPRSGDLSVYWYQQSLDQGLQFLIQYYNGEERAKGNILERFSAQQFPDLHSELNLSSLELGDSALYFCASSVVDGEDEQYFGPGTRLTVT.

J is TRBJ1-1 and V is TRBV21-1. TRBV21-1 is described as a pseudogene. This CDR3 region has 15 residues. In DNA, the CDR3 is TGTGCCAGCAGCCTCAATGAGGAGGGGTTCACTGAAGCTTTCTTT. Translation gives CASSLNEEGFTEAFF.

This clonotype was observed at least ten times. J is TRBJ2-1 and V is TRBV6-5; perhaps TRBD2 as D (5 bases). V was trimmed by 6 bases and J by 0 bases, leaving 6 bases between them. Germline CDR1 reads MNHEY; CDR2 reads SVGAGI. CDR3 length equals 13 residues. CDR3 sequence: CASSTSSYNEQFF. The CDR3, as DNA: TGTGCCAGCAGCACTAGCTCCTACAATGAGCAGTTCTTC.

This clonotype has more than one count but fewer than ten. The V and J genes are TRBV14 and TRBJ2-3; D might be TRBD2 (6 bases). Germline-derived CDR1 and CDR2 are SGHDN and FVKESK. Between the trimmed V and J ends, which lost 4 bases and 2 bases, there was a span of 10 bases. The CDR3 has 14 residues. The CDR3 is CASSRDSSTDTQYF. The CDR3 DNA sequence: TGTGCCAGCAGCCGGGACTCATCCACAGATACGCAGTATTTT.

This clonotype was recorded many times. The chain has TRBV11-2 and TRBJ2-7; D is ambiguous. Germline CDR1 and CDR2: SGHAT and FQNNGV. The CDR3 runs to 12 residues. Trimming left V 6 bases short and J 3 bases short, with 9 bases between. The CDR3 coding sequence is TGTGCCAGCAGTCCCGACAACTACGAGCAGTACTTC. Its translation is CASSPDNYEQYF.

CDR3 protein: CASSSRGGADTQYF. The DNA of the CDR3 is TGTGCCAGCAGCTCGCGGGGGGGGGCAGATACGCAGTATTTT. The chain couples TRBV5-6 to TRBJ2-3, with TRBD2 matching over 9 bases. Trimming at V came to 3 bases and at J to 4 bases, leaving 3 bases not matched to a gene. Germline CDR1 SGHDT, CDR2 YYEEEE. This CDR3 has 14 amino acids. The full variable domain, with the rest looked up from reference TRBV5-6 and TRBJ2-3, is DAGVTQSPTHLIKTRGQQVTLRCSPKSGHDTVSWYQQALGQGPQFIFQYYEEEERQRGNFPDRFSGHQFPNYSSELNVNALLLGDSALYLCASSSRGGADTQYFGPGTRLTVL.

The gene calls are TRBV2 and TRBJ2-4, with D possibly TRBD2 on 6 matching bases. Germline assignment: CDR1 SNHLY and CDR2 FYNNEI. V was cut by 4 bases and J by 8 bases, with 9 bases left in between. The CDR3 totals 12 residues. The CDR3 sequence is CASSAWGDIQYF. The CDR3 DNA is TGTGCCAGCAGTGCCTGGGGGGACATTCAGTACTTC.

In its sample, this clonotype was seen many times. The chain uses TRBV5-6 and TRBJ2-7; D is uncertain. Germline CDR1 SGHDT, CDR2 YYEEEE. The CDR3 length is 13 residues. Trimming removed 4 bases at V and 2 bases at J, with 10 bases between. As DNA, the CDR3 is TGTGCCAGCAGCCCCGGGTCCCCCTACGAGCAGTACTTC. Protein: CASSPGSPYEQYF.

Many counts were recorded for this clonotype. The chain recombines TRBV5-1 with TRBJ2-1, with D perhaps matching TRBD2 (7 bases). CDR1 is SGHRS and CDR2 is YFSETQ in the germline V gene. Between the trimmed V and J ends, which lost 5 bases and 8 bases, there was a span of 29 bases. The CDR3 totals 18 residues. CDR3 amino acids: CASSQRRPGGDWGDEQFF. The DNA of the CDR3 is TGCGCCAGCAGTCAACGGCGTCCGGGGGGCGACTGGGGGGATGAGCAGTTCTTC. The full variable domain, completed using reference TRBV5-1 and TRBJ2-1, is KAGVTQTPRYLIKTRGQQVTLSCSPISGHRSVSWYQQTPGQGLQFLFEYFSETQRNKGNFPGRFSGRQFSNSRSEMNVSTLELGDSALYLCASSQRRPGGDWGDEQFFGPGTRLTVL.

This clonotype occurred many times. The rearrangement uses TRBV4-2 and TRBJ2-1; TRBD1 matches at 11 bases. Per the germline V gene, CDR1 is LGHNA and CDR2 is YNFKEQ. J was trimmed by 4 bases and V by 0 bases; bases with no gene match: 2. The CDR3 contains 16 residues. The CDR3 is CASSQDRDRGYNEQFF. The CDR3 bases are TGTGCCAGCAGCCAAGATAGGGACAGGGGGTACAATGAGCAGTTCTTC.

This clonotype was observed a handful of times. This chain links TRBV7-2 with TRBJ1-2; D remains ambiguous. Trimming left V 3 bases short and J 6 bases short, with 8 bases between. This CDR3 region has 12 residues. CDR1 and CDR2 from the germline V gene are SGHTA and FQGNSA. This CDR3 reads CASSFSTHGYTF. In nucleotides, the CDR3 is TGTGCCAGCAGCTTCTCAACCCATGGCTACACCTTC.

The table lists this clonotype with a few counts. The rearrangement uses TRBV6-5 and TRBJ2-5; the match to TRBD2 covers 12 bases. Trimming at V came to 0 bases and at J to 1 base, leaving 15 bases not matched to a gene. CDR3 length: 21 amino acids. Germline loops: CDR1 MNHEY, CDR2 SVGAGI. The CDR3 DNA reads TGTGCCAGCAGTTACTCGAACCCGGGCGGCGGACTAGCGGGACGCCAAGAGACCCAGTACTTC. Protein: CASSYSNPGGGLAGRQETQYF.

This clonotype has only a few counts. The chain recombines TRBV14 with TRBJ2-6; tentatively, D is TRBD1 (6 bases). Germline V CDR1 and CDR2: SGHDN, FVKESK. V lost 4 bases to trimming and J lost 2 bases, with 24 bases between them. The CDR3 covers 20 residues. Here the CDR3 reads CASSPKRGGLTRTGANVLTF. In nucleotides, the CDR3 is TGTGCCAGCAGCCCAAAGAGAGGGGGTCTTACCAGAACTGGGGCCAACGTCCTGACTTTC.

This clonotype was detected ten times or more. The V gene is TRBV4-3, the J gene TRBJ2-3; no reliable D call. In germline, CDR1 is LGHNA, CDR2 YSLEER. V lost 0 bases and J lost 6, with 13 bases in between. The CDR3 runs 15 residues. This chain's CDR3 is CASSQEGLRGDTQYF. In DNA, the CDR3 is TGCGCCAGCAGCCAAGAGGGCCTCAGAGGTGATACGCAGTATTTT.